This T cell receptor (beta chain) was retrieved from a study of blood T cell repertoires in COVID-19. Background on the study: Samples came from the United States, Italy and Spain, spanning acute and convalescent COVID-19. Sources were T cells, B-cell-depleted T cells, or PBMCs; the material itself was cDNA or gDNA.

The germline V gene encodes CDR1 ENHRY and CDR2 SYGVKD. V was pared by 6 bases and J by 5 bases, with 13 bases between. The CDR3 consists of 13 residues. Original processing notes: From reference gene primer amplification, estimates of nucleated cell counts were derived. Repertoires were generated with immunoSEQ multiplex PCR, while TCRdb's copy carries only in-frame clones and drops some. That table gives V, J and clone size, and the DNA gave D and trimming. Of about 200,000 clones in the sample, 80% are singletons; the top ten hold 6.9%. The chain links TRBV10-3 to TRBJ2-5; D perhaps matches TRBD1 (5 bases). Sequenced: peripheral blood. The receptor was derived from a man aged 55 to 69 with acute or convalescent COVID-19. CDR3 sequence (DNA): TGTGCCATCAGGGACAATTTAGTCGAGACCCAGTACTTC. Its protein is CAIRDNLVETQYF.